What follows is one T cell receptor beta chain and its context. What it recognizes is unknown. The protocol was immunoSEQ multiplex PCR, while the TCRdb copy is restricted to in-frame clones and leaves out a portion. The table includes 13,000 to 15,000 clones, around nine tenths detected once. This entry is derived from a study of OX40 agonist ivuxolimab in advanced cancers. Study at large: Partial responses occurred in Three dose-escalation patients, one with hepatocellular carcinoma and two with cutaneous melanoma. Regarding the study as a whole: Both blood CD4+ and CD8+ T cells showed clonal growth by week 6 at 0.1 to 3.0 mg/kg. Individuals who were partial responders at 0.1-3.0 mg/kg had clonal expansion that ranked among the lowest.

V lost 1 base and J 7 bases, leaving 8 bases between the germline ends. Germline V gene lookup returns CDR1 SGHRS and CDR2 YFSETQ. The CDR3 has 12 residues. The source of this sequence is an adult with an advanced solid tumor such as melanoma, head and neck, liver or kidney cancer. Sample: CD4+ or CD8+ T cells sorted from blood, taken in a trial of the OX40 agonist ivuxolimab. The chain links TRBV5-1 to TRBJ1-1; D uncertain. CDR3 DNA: TGCGCCAGCAGCTTGCCGGGAGTTGAAGCTTTCTTT. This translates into CASSLPGVEAFF.